These T cell receptor beta chains were read from a single sample in a study of cytomegalovirus exposure and HLA in healthy donors. Profiled with immunoSEQ multiplex PCR; TCRdb holds only in-frame clones, not every one. This sample has roughly 100,000 clones, with about four fifths found just once. Sequencing input: PBMCs. The receptors were sampled from a man between 35 and 55 years old in good health and CMV-seropositive. Each CDR3 is given with its conserved first and last residue. The D gene is left open where the match is weak. A clone size is listed for some rows: how often the clone was seen (once, few, many), or a class if it is expanded.

v_call	d_call	j_call	clone_size	cdr3_aa	cdr3_nt
TRBV29-1	.	TRBJ2-3	few	CSAMLTSTDTQYF	TGCAGCGCTATGCTGACTAGCACAGATACGCAGTATTTT
TRBV11-2	TRBD1	TRBJ2-7	.	CASSLGQGALEQYF	TGTGCCAGCAGCTTAGGACAGGGGGCGCTTGAGCAGTACTTC
TRBV11-2	TRBD1	TRBJ1-3	few	CASSSRWGTGGSGNTIYF	TGTGCCAGCAGCTCGAGATGGGGCACAGGGGGCTCTGGAAACACCATATATTTT
TRBV18	TRBD2	TRBJ2-1	.	CASSPIGGSSYNEQFF	TGTGCCAGCTCACCAATCGGGGGGAGCTCCTACAATGAGCAGTTCTTC
TRBV7-6	.	TRBJ1-6	.	CASSLEGHQAPNSPLHF	TGTGCCAGCAGCTTAGAAGGCCACCAGGCCCCAAATTCACCCCTCCACTTT
TRBV5-1	.	TRBJ1-4	.	CASSLERGDEKLFF	TGCGCCAGCAGCTTGGAGAGAGGAGATGAAAAACTGTTTTTT
TRBV4-1	.	TRBJ1-2	.	CASSQETANNYGYTF	TGCGCCAGCAGCCAAGAGACAGCTAATAACTATGGCTACACCTTC
TRBV28	.	TRBJ2-7	.	CASSFSRYEQYF	TGTGCCAGCAGTTTTTCCCGCTACGAGCAGTACTTC
TRBV5-6	TRBD1	TRBJ1-6	.	CASSFALGQGIHNSPLHF	TGTGCCAGCAGCTTTGCCTTGGGACAGGGAATCCATAATTCACCCCTCCACTTT
TRBV9	TRBD1	TRBJ1-2	.	CASSVDRDRDNYGYTF	TGTGCCAGCAGCGTCGACCGGGACAGGGATAACTATGGCTACACCTTC
TRBV4-1	.	TRBJ2-3	.	CASSQDQAGADTQYF	TGCGCCAGCAGCCAAGATCAGGCAGGGGCAGATACGCAGTATTTT
TRBV11-2	.	TRBJ1-1	.	CASSLWAKVGGTEAFF	TGTGCCAGCAGCTTATGGGCTAAAGTCGGGGGCACTGAAGCTTTCTTT
TRBV5-1	TRBD1	TRBJ1-1	.	CASSLVSGGDTEAFF	TGCGCCAGCAGCTTGGTATCAGGGGGCGACACTGAAGCTTTCTTT
TRBV19	.	TRBJ1-3	.	CASSINAGVGSGNTIYF	TGTGCCAGTAGTATTAACGCAGGGGTCGGCTCTGGAAACACCATATATTTT
TRBV11-2	.	TRBJ1-2	.	CASSFRITYGYTF	TGTGCCAGCAGCTTCAGGATTACGTATGGCTACACCTTC
TRBV11-2	TRBD1	TRBJ2-1	.	CASSFTPGQTDNEQFF	TGTGCCAGCAGCTTTACTCCGGGACAGACGGACAATGAGCAGTTCTTC
TRBV19	TRBD2	TRBJ2-1	.	CASNRGDYPSNEQFF	TGTGCCAGTAACCGGGGGGACTACCCTTCCAATGAGCAGTTCTTC
TRBV5-1	TRBD1	TRBJ1-2	.	CASSLVLTGAPNYGYTF	TGCGCCAGCAGCTTGGTCCTGACAGGGGCCCCAAACTATGGCTACACCTTC
TRBV7-9	TRBD1	TRBJ2-2	.	CASSVQGVGTGELFF	TGTGCCAGCAGCGTTCAGGGGGTGGGCACCGGGGAGCTGTTTTTT
TRBV11-2	.	TRBJ1-1	.	CASSPLSGATEAFF	TGTGCCAGCAGCCCATTGTCAGGGGCGACTGAAGCTTTCTTT
TRBV5-1	TRBD2	TRBJ2-2	.	CASRSLAGVTGELFF	TGCGCCAGCAGGAGTTTAGCGGGAGTCACCGGGGAGCTGTTTTTT
TRBV28	TRBD2	TRBJ2-1	.	CASRTGTINEQFF	TGTGCCAGCAGAACCGGGACTATCAATGAGCAGTTCTTC
TRBV10-1	TRBD1	TRBJ2-7	.	CASSERTGGVNEQYF	TGCGCCAGCAGTGAGAGGACAGGGGGCGTCAACGAGCAGTACTTC
TRBV28	TRBD1	TRBJ2-3	.	CASSAPGTGELTSTDTQYF	TGTGCCAGCAGCGCTCCGGGGACAGGGGAGCTTACCAGCACAGATACGCAGTATTTT
TRBV7-2	TRBD2	TRBJ2-3	.	CASSLSSGTTNTQYF	TGTGCCAGCAGCTTATCTAGCGGGACAACCAATACGCAGTATTTT
TRBV30	.	TRBJ2-7	.	CASEQGAPHEQYF	TGTGCCTCCGAACAGGGTGCTCCGCACGAGCAGTACTTC
TRBV28	.	TRBJ1-1	.	CASSFRIRRGENTEAFF	TGTGCCAGCAGTTTCCGTATTAGAAGGGGCGAGAACACTGAAGCTTTCTTT
TRBV18	.	TRBJ2-1	.	CASSPPGEHEQFF	TGTGCCAGCTCACCCCCCGGGGAGCATGAGCAGTTCTTC
TRBV5-1	.	TRBJ2-2	.	CASSLESSSGELFF	TGCGCCAGCAGCTTAGAATCTAGCTCCGGGGAGCTGTTTTTT
TRBV27	TRBD1	TRBJ2-2	.	CASSRDSDTGELFF	TGTGCCAGCAGTCGGGACAGCGACACCGGGGAGCTGTTTTTT
TRBV6-1	TRBD1	TRBJ2-2	.	CASGTGILTGELFF	TGTGCCAGCGGGACAGGGATTCTCACCGGGGAGCTGTTTTTT
TRBV11-2	.	TRBJ2-7	.	CASSLQGSSYEQYF	TGTGCCAGCAGCTTACAGGGGAGCTCCTACGAGCAGTACTTC
TRBV28	.	TRBJ1-5	.	CASSLYGQGVQPQHF	TGTGCCAGCAGTTTATACGGGCAGGGTGTTCAGCCCCAGCATTTT
TRBV6-1	.	TRBJ1-2	.	CASSPPQGNYGYTF	TGTGCCAGCAGCCCCCCGCAGGGTAACTATGGCTACACCTTC
TRBV19	TRBD1	TRBJ1-2	once	CASIRGQGAGGYGYTF	TGTGCCAGTATTAGGGGACAGGGGGCCGGTGGCTATGGCTACACCTTC
TRBV18	TRBD1	TRBJ2-5	once	CASSLGTGPPETQYF	TGTGCCAGCTCACTTGGGACAGGGCCCCCAGAGACCCAGTACTTC
TRBV12-5	.	TRBJ1-3	.	CASGPSSGNTIYF	TGTGCTAGTGGTCCATCCTCTGGAAACACCATATATTTT
TRBV10-1	TRBD1	TRBJ2-7	.	CASSESQGLEQYF	TGCGCCAGCAGTGAGTCACAGGGGCTCGAGCAGTACTTC
TRBV30	.	TRBJ1-6	.	CAWSVSYRVGSPLHF	TGTGCCTGGAGTGTTAGCTACAGGGTTGGTTCACCCCTCCACTTT
TRBV2	.	TRBJ2-5	.	CASSSEGLRRETQYF	TGTGCCAGCAGTTCCGAGGGCCTTAGGAGGGAGACCCAGTACTTC
TRBV10-1	TRBD2	TRBJ2-7	.	CASSESSGVYEQYF	TGCGCCAGCAGTGAGTCCAGCGGGGTTTACGAGCAGTACTTC
TRBV7-8	TRBD1	TRBJ2-2	.	CASSLRGGQGVGLSTGELFF	TGTGCCAGCAGCTTAAGGGGAGGACAGGGGGTAGGCTTAAGCACCGGGGAGCTGTTTTTT
TRBV5-4	TRBD1	TRBJ2-7	.	CASSLGQGAREQYF	TGTGCCAGCAGCTTGGGACAGGGGGCACGCGAGCAGTACTTC
TRBV18	.	TRBJ2-1	.	CASSPIGTKPYNEQFF	TGTGCCAGCTCACCCATTGGGACAAAACCCTACAATGAGCAGTTCTTC
TRBV5-4	TRBD1	TRBJ1-4	.	CASSLQGAREKLFF	TGTGCCAGCAGCTTACAGGGGGCCCGGGAAAAACTGTTTTTT
TRBV5-1	TRBD1	TRBJ2-7	.	CASSPAAGGSYEQYF	TGCGCCAGCAGCCCGGCGGCAGGGGGATCCTACGAGCAGTACTTC
TRBV6-1	TRBD1	TRBJ1-2	.	CASSSGTGGSAGYTF	TGTGCCAGCAGCTCCGGGACAGGGGGCTCGGCTGGCTACACCTTC
TRBV9	TRBD1	TRBJ1-3	.	CASSLGTGGYSGNTIYF	TGTGCCAGCAGCCTAGGGACAGGGGGTTACTCTGGAAACACCATATATTTT
TRBV29-1	.	TRBJ2-7	.	CSVAQGGGQAYEQYF	TGCAGCGTTGCTCAAGGCGGGGGCCAGGCCTACGAGCAGTACTTC
TRBV5-5	.	TRBJ1-5	.	CASSLVVRDQPQHF	TGTGCCAGCAGCTTGGTCGTCCGGGATCAGCCCCAGCATTTT